These 10 T cell receptor beta chains were all obtained from the same sample, sequenced in a study of cytomegalovirus exposure and HLA in healthy donors. In the PCR, 60 Vbeta and 13 Jbeta primers were used. TCRdb keeps only in-frame clones here, not all; method: immunoSEQ multiplex PCR. The sample data list 75,000 to 85,000 clones. Specimen: PBMCs. The receptors come from a man aged 18 to 29 in good health and CMV-seropositive.

The chain carries TRBV5-1 and TRBJ2-3; 12 positions agree with TRBD2. Germline CDR1 is SGHRS and CDR2 is YFSETQ. The CDR3 has 16 amino acids. V was clipped by 0 bases and J by 4 bases; unmatched bases: 3. The CDR3 bases are TGCGCCAGCAGCTTGGCCGCTAGCGGGAGGGCAGATACGCAGTATTTT. Protein: CASSLAASGRADTQYF.

The V gene is TRBV19, the J gene TRBJ1-1; maybe TRBD1 (6 bases). V shed 4 bases and J shed 1 base, with 13 bases lying between them. The CDR3 covers 15 residues. Germline loops: CDR1 LNHDA, CDR2 SQIVND (reference sequence). In DNA form, the CDR3 reads TGTGCCAGTAGTAAGTGGACAGCGAAGAACACTGAAGCTTTCTTT. Its translation is CASSKWTAKNTEAFF.

V is TRBV5-1 and J is TRBJ2-7, with 7 bases that match TRBD2. The length of the CDR3 is 18 residues. Germline CDR1 SGHRS, CDR2 YFSETQ. The trim removed 1 base at V and 0 bases at J, leaving 13 bases unmatched. Written as DNA, the CDR3 is TGCGCCAGCAGCTTGTATCAGTGGGGGGGAGACCCCTCCTACGAGCAGTACTTC. Residues: CASSLYQWGGDPSYEQYF. The full variable domain, completed using reference TRBV5-1 and TRBJ2-7, is KAGVTQTPRYLIKTRGQQVTLSCSPISGHRSVSWYQQTPGQGLQFLFEYFSETQRNKGNFPGRFSGRQFSNSRSEMNVSTLELGDSALYLCASSLYQWGGDPSYEQYFGPGTRLTVT.

V gene TRBV5-1 combines with J gene TRBJ2-3; the match to TRBD2 covers 10 bases. V trimming: 0 bases; J trimming: 6 bases; junction bases outside the gene matches: 7. The V gene's germline CDR1 is SGHRS and CDR2 YFSETQ. The CDR3 length is 16 residues. The CDR3 region is CASSLAAVAGGDTQYF. CDR3 DNA: TGCGCCAGCAGCTTGGCCGCGGTAGCGGGGGGCGATACGCAGTATTTT.

V is TRBV23-1 and J is TRBJ1-4; D is perhaps TRBD1 (6 bases). TRBV23-1 is an ORF, with its function uncertain. This CDR3 region has 16 residues. V gave up 5 bases and J gave up 0 bases, with 13 bases separating them. The CDR3 coding sequence is TGCGCCAGCAGTTGGGACAAGGAGGCAACTAATGAAAAACTGTTTTTT. It yields the protein CASSWDKEATNEKLFF.

The chain carries TRBV6-6 and TRBJ1-6; 7 bases map to TRBD1. The germline CDR1 and CDR2 sequences are MNHNY and SVGAGI (reference sequence). This CDR3 has 16 amino acids. Unmatched junction bases numbered 5, after V lost 5 bases and J lost 1 base. The CDR3: CASSPAQGSYNSPLHF. The CDR3 bases are TGTGCCAGCAGTCCAGCACAGGGGTCCTATAATTCACCCCTCCACTTT.

This rearrangement joins TRBV19 to TRBJ2-7; tentatively, D is TRBD1 (6 bases). The CDR3 extends over 17 amino acids. The V gene lost 6 bases and the J gene lost 0 bases, with 21 bases spanning the gap. Germline lookup yields CDR1 LNHDA and CDR2 SQIVND (reference sequence). The CDR3 is CASSPIFGTLSSYEQYF. The CDR3 bases are TGTGCCAGTAGCCCCATTTTTGGGACACTGAGCTCCTACGAGCAGTACTTC. Combining the CDR3 with reference TRBV19 and TRBJ2-7 gives the whole variable domain DGGITQSPKYLFRKEGQNVTLSCEQNLNHDAMYWYRQDPGQGLRLIYYSQIVNDFQKGDIAEGYSVSREKKESFPLTVTSAQKNPTAFYLCASSPIFGTLSSYEQYFGPGTRLTVT.

On this clone: An end of the junction differs from the germline gene, which may be a read error. The chain employs TRBV5-5 and TRBJ1-5; D is unclear. The CDR3 extends over 15 amino acids. CDR1 is SGHKS, CDR2 YYEKEE, per germline (reference sequence). The DNA for the CDR3 is TGTGCCAGCAGTTCCGGAGGCAGTAGCGATCAGCCCCAGCATTTT. It yields the protein CASSSGGSSDQPQHF.

The chain couples TRBV7-8 to TRBJ2-1; D possibly corresponds to TRBD2 (5 bases). The CDR3 consists of 15 residues. The germline CDR1 and CDR2 sequences are SGHVS and FQNEAQ. V dropped 0 bases and J dropped 3 bases, with 9 bases sitting between them. The DNA for the CDR3 is TGTGCCAGCAGCTTAGCGTCTAGCAACTACAATGAGCAGTTCTTC. This sequence encodes CASSLASSNYNEQFF.

As regards this clone: Other DNA sequences from this sample encode an identical CDR3 as well. V and J are TRBV29-1 and TRBJ2-7; tentatively, D is TRBD1 (6 bases). CDR1 is SQVTM, CDR2 ANQGSEA, per germline. V lost 6 bases, J lost 0 bases, and 9 bases lay in between. CDR3 size: 12 residues. The CDR3 DNA reads TGCAGCGTAGTGGACAGCTCCTACGAGCAGTACTTC. It codes for CSVVDSSYEQYF.